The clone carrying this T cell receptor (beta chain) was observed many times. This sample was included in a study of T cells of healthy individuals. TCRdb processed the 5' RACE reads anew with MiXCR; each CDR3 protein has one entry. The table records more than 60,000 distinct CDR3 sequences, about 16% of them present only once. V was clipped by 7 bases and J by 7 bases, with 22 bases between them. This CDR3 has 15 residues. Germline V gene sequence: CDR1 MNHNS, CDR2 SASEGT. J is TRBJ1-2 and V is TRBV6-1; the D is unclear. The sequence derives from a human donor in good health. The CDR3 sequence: CASTSRVSSSGGYTF. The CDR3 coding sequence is TGTGCCAGCACCTCAAGGGTCTCTTCTAGTGGTGGCTACACCTTC.